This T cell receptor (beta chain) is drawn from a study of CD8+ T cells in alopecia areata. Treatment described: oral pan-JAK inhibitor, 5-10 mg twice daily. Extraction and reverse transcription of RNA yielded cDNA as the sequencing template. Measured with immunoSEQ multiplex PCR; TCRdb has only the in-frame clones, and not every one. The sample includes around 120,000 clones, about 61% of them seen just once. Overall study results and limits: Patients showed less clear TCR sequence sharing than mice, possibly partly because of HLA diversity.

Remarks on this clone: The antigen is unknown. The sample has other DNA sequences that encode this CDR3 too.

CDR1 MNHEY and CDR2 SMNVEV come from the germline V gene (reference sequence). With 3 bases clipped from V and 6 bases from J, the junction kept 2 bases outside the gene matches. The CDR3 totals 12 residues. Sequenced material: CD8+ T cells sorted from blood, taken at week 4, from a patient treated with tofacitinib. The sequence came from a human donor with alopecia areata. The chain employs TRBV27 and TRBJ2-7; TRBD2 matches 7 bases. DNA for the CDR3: TGTGCCAGCAGTTTGGGAGGGCCCGAGCAGTACTTC. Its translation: CASSLGGPEQYF.